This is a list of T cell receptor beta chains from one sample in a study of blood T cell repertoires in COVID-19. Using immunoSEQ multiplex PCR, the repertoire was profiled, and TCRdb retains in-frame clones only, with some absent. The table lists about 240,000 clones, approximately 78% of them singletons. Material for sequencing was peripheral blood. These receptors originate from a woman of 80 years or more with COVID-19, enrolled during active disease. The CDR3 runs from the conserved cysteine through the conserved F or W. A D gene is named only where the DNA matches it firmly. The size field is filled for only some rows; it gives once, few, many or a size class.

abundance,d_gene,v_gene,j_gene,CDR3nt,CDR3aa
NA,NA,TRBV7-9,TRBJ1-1,TGTGCCAGCAGCCGACTAGGTCGGTTTGAAGCTTTCTTT,CASSRLGRFEAFF
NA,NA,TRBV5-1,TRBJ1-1,TGCGCCAGCAGCCGGGGGACGGAGAACACTGAAGCTTTCTTT,CASSRGTENTEAFF
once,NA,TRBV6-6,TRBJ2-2,TGTGCCAGCAGCCTCAGATCGAACACCGGGGAGCTGTTTTTT,CASSLRSNTGELFF
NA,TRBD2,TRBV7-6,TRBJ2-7,TGTGCCAGCAGCCCGAGGGGTGTAGCGGGAGGCGAGCAGTACTTC,CASSPRGVAGGEQYF
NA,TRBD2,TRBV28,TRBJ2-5,TGTGCCAGCAGTGCCCCTAGCGGACTACAAGAGACCCAGTACTTC,CASSAPSGLQETQYF
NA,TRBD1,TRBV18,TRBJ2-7,TGTGCCAGCTCGCCCCTCGGGACAGGGGGTCGCCACGAGCAGTACTTC,CASSPLGTGGRHEQYF
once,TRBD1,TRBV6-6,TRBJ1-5,TGTGCCAGCAGTTACGGACAGGGGGATCAGCCCCAGCATTTT,CASSYGQGDQPQHF
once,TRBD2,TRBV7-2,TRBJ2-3,TGTGCCAGCAGCTTAGTGGGACTAGCGGGAGGTGGGGATACGCAGTATTTT,CASSLVGLAGGGDTQYF
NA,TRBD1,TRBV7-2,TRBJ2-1,TGTGCCAGCAGCTTCCCGACAGGGGATTTCAACAATGAGCAGTTCTTC,CASSFPTGDFNNEQFF
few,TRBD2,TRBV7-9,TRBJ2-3,TGTGCCAGCAGCTTACAAAGGGGGAGGCGGGAGGGCCGTGCAGATACGCAGTATTTT,CASSLQRGRREGRADTQYF